Detailed here is one T cell receptor (beta chain). These data are taken from a study of identical twins. J was trimmed by 3 bases and V by 5 bases; bases with no gene match: 12. Germline V CDR1 and CDR2: SGHAT, FQNNGV. The CDR3 sequence is 18 residues long. TCRdb used MiXCR to reprocess the 5' RACE reads, holding one entry per CDR3 protein. Found here are some 1,700,000 distinct CDR3 sequences, less than 35% of them singletons; the top ten hold about 0.3%. The genes are TRBV11-2 and TRBJ2-3, with 12 bases lining up with TRBD2. The TCR was taken from a newborn girl in good health. The specimen sequenced was cord blood. Here the CDR3 DNA reads TGTGCCAGCAGCCTGACTCCGGGACTAGCGGGCTTAACAGATACGCAGTATTTT. Translation: CASSLTPGLAGLTDTQYF.